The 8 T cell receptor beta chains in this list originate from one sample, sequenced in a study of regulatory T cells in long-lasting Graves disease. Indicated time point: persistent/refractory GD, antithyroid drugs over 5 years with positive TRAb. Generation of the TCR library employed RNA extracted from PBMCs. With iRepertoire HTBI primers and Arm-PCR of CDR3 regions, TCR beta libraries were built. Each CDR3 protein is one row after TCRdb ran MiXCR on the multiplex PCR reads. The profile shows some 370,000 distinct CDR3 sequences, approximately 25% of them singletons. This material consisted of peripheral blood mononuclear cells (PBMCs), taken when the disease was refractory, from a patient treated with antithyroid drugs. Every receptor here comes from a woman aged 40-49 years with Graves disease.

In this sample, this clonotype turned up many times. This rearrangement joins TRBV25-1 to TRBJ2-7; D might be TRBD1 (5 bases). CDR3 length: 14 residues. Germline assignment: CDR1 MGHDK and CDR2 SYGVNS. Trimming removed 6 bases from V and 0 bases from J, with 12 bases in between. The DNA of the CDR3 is TGTGCCAGCAGCGAAGGGGTAGACTCCTACGAGCAGTACTTC. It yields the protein CASSEGVDSYEQYF.

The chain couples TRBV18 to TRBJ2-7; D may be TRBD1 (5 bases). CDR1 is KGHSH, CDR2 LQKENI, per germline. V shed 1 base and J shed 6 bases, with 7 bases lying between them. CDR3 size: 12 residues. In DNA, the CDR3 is TGTGCCAGCTCACCACGAACAGGCGAGCAGTACTTC. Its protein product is CASSPRTGEQYF.

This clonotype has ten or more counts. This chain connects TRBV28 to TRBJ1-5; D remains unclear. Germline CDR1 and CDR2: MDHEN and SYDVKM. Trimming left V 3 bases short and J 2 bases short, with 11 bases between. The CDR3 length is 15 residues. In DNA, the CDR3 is TGTGCCAGCAGTTTGGCAAGGGATGGCAATCAGCCCCAGCATTTT. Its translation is CASSLARDGNQPQHF.

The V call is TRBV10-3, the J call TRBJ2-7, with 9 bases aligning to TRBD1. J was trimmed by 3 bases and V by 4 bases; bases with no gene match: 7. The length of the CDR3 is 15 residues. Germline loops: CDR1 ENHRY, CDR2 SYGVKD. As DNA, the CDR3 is TGTGCCATCAGTGGCGGGACAGGGTTATTCTACGAGCAGTACTTC. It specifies CAISGGTGLFYEQYF.

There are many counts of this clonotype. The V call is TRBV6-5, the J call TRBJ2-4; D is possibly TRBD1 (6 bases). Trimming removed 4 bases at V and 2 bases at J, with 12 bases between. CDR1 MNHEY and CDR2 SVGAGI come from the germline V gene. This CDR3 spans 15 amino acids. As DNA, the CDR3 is TGTGCCAGCAGTTTTCCCGGGGACACCAAAAACATTCAGTACTTC. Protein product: CASSFPGDTKNIQYF.

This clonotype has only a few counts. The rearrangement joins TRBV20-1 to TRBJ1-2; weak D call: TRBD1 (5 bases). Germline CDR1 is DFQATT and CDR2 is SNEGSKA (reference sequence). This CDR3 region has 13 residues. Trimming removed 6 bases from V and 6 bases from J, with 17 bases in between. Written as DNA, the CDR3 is TGCAGTGCGAACCGGGACCGTCGGAATGGCTACACCTTC. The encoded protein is CSANRDRRNGYTF.

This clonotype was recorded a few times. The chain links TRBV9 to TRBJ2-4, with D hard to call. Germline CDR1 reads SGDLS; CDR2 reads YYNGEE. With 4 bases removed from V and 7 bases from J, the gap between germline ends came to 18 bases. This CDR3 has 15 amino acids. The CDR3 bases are TGTGCCAGCAGCAAAACAGACCTACTATGGAACATTCAGTACTTC. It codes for CASSKTDLLWNIQYF.

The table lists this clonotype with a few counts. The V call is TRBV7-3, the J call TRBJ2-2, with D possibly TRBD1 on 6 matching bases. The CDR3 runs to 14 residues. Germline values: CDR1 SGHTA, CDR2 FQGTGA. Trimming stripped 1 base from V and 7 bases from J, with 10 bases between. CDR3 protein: CASSLRQVGGELFF. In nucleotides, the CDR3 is TGTGCCAGCAGCTTAAGACAGGTCGGCGGGGAGCTGTTTTTT. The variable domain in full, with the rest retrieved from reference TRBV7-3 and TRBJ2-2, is GAGVSQTPSNKVTEKGKYVELRCDPISGHTALYWYRQSLGQGPEFLIYFQGTGAADDSGLPNDRFFAVRPEGSVSTLKIQRTERGDSAVYLCASSLRQVGGELFFGEGSRLTVL.